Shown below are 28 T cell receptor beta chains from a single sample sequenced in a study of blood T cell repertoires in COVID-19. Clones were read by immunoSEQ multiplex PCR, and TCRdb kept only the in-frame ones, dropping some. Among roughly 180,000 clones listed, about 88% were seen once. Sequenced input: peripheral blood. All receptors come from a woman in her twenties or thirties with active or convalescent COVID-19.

The chain's CDR3 is CASSQDQWGPGANVLTF. CDR3 nucleotide sequence: TGTGCCAGCAGCCAAGATCAATGGGGGCCTGGGGCCAACGTCCTGACTTTC. This chain joins TRBV3-1 (or the pseudogene TRBV3-2) and TRBJ2-6; a weak D match, TRBD1 (6 bases). The germline gives CDR1 LGHDT, CDR2 YNNKEL (reference sequence). Trimming stripped 0 bases from V and 2 bases from J, with 11 bases between. CDR3 size: 17 residues.

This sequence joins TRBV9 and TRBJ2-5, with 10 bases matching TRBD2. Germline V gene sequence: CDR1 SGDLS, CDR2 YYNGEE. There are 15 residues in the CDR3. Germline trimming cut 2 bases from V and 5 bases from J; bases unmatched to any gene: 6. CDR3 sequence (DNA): TGTGCCAGCAGCGTTACTAGCGGGGCGTATGAGACCCAGTACTTC. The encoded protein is CASSVTSGAYETQYF.

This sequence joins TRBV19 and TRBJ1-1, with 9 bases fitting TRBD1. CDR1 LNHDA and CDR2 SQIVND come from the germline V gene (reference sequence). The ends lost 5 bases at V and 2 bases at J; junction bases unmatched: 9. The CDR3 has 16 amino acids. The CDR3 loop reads CASSPPDRGTNTEAFF. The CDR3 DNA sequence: TGTGCCAGTAGTCCTCCGGACAGGGGCACTAACACTGAAGCTTTCTTT.

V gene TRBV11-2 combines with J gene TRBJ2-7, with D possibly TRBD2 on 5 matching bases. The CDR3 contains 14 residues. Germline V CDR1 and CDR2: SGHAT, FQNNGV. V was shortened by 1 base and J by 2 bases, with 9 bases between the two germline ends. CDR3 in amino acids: CASSLGSGTYEQYF. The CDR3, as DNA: TGTGCCAGCAGCTTAGGATCCGGGACCTACGAGCAGTACTTC.

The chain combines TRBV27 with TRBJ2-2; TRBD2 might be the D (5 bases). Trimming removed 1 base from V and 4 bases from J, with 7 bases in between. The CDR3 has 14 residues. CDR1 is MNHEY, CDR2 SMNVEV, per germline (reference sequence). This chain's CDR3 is CASSLWERTGELFF. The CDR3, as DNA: TGTGCCAGCAGTTTATGGGAGCGCACCGGGGAGCTGTTTTTT.

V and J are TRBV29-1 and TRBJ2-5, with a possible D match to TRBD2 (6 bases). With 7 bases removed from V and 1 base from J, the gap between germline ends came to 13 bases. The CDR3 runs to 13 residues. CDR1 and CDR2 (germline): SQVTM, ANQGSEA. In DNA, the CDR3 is TGCAGCGCAGACCGGGACTCCCAAGAGACCCAGTACTTC. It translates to CSADRDSQETQYF. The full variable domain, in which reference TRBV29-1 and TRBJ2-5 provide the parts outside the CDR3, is SAVISQKPSRDICQRGTSLTIQCQVDSQVTMMFWYRQQPGQSLTLIATANQGSEATYESGFVIDKFPISRPNLTFSTLTVSNMSPEDSSIYLCSADRDSQETQYFGPGTRLLVL.

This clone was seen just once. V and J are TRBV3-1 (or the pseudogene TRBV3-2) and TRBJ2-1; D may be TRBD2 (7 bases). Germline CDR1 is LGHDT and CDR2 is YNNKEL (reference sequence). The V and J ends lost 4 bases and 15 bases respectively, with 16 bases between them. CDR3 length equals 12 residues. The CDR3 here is CASSLSTGGLFF. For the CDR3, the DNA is TGTGCCAGCAGCCTTTCGACCGGGGGGCTGTTCTTC.

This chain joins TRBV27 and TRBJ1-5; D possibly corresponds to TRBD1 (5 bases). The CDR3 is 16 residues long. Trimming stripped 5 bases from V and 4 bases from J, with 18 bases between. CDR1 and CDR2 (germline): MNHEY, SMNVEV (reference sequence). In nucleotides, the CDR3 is TGTGCCAGCAGTGCGGAGGGGTGGGGGGATAATCAGCCCCAGCATTTT. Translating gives CASSAEGWGDNQPQHF.

Here the CDR3 reads CASSRRGGLSSYEQYF. CDR3 DNA: TGTGCCAGCAGCCGTCGCGGGGGGTTGAGCTCCTACGAGCAGTACTTC. The chain carries TRBV11-3 and TRBJ2-7; 8 bases are shared with TRBD2. Per the germline V gene, CDR1 is SGHNT and CDR2 is YENEEA. The CDR3 sequence is 16 residues long. J was trimmed by 0 bases and V by 5 bases; bases with no gene match: 9.

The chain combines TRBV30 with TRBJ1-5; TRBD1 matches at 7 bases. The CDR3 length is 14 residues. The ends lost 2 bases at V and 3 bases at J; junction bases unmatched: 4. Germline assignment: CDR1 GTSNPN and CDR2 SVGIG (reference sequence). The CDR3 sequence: CAWSLDRANQPQHF. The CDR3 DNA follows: TGTGCCTGGAGTCTTGACAGGGCCAATCAGCCCCAGCATTTT. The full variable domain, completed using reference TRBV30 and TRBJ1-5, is SQTIHQWPATLVQPVGSPLSLECTVEGTSNPNLYWYRQAAGRGLQLLFYSVGIGQISSEVPQNLSASRPQDRQFILSSKKLLLSDSGFYLCAWSLDRANQPQHFGDGTRLSIL.

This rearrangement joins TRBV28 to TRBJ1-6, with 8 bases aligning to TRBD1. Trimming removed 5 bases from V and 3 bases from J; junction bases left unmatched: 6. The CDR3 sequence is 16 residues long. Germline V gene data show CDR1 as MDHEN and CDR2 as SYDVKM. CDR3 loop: CASSHGTGFYNSPLHF. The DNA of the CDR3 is TGTGCCAGCAGTCACGGGACAGGCTTCTATAATTCACCCCTCCACTTT.

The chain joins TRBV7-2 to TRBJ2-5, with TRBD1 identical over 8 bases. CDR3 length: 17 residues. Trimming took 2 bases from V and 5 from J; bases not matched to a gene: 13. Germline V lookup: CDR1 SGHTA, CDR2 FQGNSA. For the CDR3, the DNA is TGTGCCAGCAGCTTACTGGGTTGGGCAGGGGGCCGGGAGACCCAGTACTTC. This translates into CASSLLGWAGGRETQYF.

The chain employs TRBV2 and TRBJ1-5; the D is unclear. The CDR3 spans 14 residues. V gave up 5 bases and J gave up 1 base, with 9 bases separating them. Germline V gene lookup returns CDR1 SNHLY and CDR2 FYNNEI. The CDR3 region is CASSPLRSNQPQHF. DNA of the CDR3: TGTGCCAGCAGTCCCCTTAGAAGCAATCAGCCCCAGCATTTT.

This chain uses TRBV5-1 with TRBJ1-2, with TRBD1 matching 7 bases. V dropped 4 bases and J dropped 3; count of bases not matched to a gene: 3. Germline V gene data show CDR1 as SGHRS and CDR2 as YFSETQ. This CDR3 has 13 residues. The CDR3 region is CASSLDRDYGYTF. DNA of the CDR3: TGCGCCAGCAGCCTCGACAGGGACTATGGCTACACCTTC.

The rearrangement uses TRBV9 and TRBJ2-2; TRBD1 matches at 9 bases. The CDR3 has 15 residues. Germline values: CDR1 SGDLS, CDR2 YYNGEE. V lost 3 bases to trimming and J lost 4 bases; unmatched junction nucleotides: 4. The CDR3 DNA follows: TGTGCCAGCAGCGGGGGACAGGGTAGCACCGGGGAGCTGTTTTTT. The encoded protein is CASSGGQGSTGELFF.

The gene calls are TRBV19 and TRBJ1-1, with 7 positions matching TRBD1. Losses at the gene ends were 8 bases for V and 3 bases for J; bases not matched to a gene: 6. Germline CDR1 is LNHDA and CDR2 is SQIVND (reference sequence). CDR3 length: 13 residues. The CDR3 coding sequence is TGTGCCAGTGGAGACAGGGTAGACACTGAAGCTTTCTTT. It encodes CASGDRVDTEAFF.

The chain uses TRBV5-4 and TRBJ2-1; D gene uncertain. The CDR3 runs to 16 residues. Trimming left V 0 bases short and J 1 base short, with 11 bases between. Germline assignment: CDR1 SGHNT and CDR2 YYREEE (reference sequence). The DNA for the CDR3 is TGTGCCAGCAGCTTGGGCGTACCCAATTCCTACAATGAGCAGTTCTTC. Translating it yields CASSLGVPNSYNEQFF.

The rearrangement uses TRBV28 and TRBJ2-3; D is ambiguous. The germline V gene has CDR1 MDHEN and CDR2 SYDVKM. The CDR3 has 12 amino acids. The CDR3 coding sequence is TGTGCAGCCGTGGGCGCGACAGATACGCAGTATTTT. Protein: CAAVGATDTQYF.

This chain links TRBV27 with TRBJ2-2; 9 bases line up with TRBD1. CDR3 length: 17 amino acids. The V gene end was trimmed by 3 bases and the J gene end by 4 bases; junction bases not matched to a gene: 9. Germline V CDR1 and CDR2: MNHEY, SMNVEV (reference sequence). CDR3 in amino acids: CASSFLPGQGVTGELFF. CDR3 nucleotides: TGTGCCAGCAGTTTCCTGCCGGGACAGGGTGTCACCGGGGAGCTGTTTTTT.

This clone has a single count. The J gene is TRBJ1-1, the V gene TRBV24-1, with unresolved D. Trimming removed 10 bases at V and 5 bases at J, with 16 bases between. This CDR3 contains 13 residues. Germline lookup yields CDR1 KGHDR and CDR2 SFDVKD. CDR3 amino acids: CATGDVSGTEAFF. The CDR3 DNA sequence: TGTGCCACAGGCGACGTTTCGGGGACTGAAGCTTTCTTT.

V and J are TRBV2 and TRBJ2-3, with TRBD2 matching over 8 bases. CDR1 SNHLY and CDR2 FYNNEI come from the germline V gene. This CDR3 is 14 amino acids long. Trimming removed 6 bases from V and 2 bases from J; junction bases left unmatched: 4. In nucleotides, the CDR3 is TGTGCCAGCAGCCGGACTAGCCCCACAGATACGCAGTATTTT. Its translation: CASSRTSPTDTQYF.

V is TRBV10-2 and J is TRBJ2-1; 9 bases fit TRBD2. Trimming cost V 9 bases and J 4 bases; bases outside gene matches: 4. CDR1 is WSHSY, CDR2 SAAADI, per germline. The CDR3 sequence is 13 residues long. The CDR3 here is CASKTSGYNEQFF. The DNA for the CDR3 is TGCGCCAGTAAGACTAGCGGTTACAATGAGCAGTTCTTC.

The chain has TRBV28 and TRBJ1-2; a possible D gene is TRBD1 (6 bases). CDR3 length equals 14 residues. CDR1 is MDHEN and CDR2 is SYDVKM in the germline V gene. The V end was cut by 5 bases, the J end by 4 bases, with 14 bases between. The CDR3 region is CASSPPGQSYGYTF. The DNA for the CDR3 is TGTGCCAGCAGTCCTCCAGGACAGAGCTATGGCTACACCTTC.

The CDR3 nucleotides are TGCAGCGTTAGGGGGTTCAGTTCCTACGAGCAGTACTTC. Its protein is CSVRGFSSYEQYF. The chain links TRBV29-1 to TRBJ2-7; tentatively, D is TRBD1 (6 bases). Germline V gene sequence: CDR1 SQVTM, CDR2 ANQGSEA. This CDR3 is built from 13 residues. Trimming removed 5 bases from V and 1 base from J, with 12 bases in between.

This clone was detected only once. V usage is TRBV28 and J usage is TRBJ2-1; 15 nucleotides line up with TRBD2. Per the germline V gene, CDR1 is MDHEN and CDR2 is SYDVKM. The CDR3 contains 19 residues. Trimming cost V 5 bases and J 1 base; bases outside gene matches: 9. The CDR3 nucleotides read TGTGCCAGCAGTCAGCTTGGACTAGCGGGAGGGTTGTCCTACAATGAGCAGTTCTTC. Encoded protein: CASSQLGLAGGLSYNEQFF.

CDR3 nucleotide sequence: TGTGCCAGCAGCCAAGAAGCCGGGGAAAAACTGTTTTTT. This encodes CASSQEAGEKLFF. The rearrangement joins TRBV3-1 (or the pseudogene TRBV3-2) to TRBJ1-4; D call uncertain. Deletions cut 0 bases from V and 8 bases from J, with 7 bases between. The germline V gene has CDR1 LGHDT and CDR2 YNNKEL (reference sequence). There are 13 residues in the CDR3.

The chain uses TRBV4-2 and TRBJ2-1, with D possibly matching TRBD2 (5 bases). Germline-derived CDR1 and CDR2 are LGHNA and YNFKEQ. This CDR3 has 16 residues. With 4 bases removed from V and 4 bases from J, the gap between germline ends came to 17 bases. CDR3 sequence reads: CASSPPYGDEYNEQFF. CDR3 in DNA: TGTGCCAGCAGCCCCCCCTACGGGGATGAGTACAATGAGCAGTTCTTC.

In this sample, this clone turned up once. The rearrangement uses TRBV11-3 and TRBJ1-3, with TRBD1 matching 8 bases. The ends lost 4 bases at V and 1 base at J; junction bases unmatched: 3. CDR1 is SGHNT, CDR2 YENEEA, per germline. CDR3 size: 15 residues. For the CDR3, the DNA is TGTGCCAGCAGCTCAGGGGGCGCGTCTGGAAACACCATATATTTT. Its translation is CASSSGGASGNTIYF.